The present TCR beta chain was sequenced within a study of technical replicates of blood from a few donors. Measured with immunoSEQ multiplex PCR; TCRdb has only the in-frame clones, and not every one. The table includes more than 75,000 clones, about 92% detected once. Trimming took 3 bases from V and 2 from J; bases not matched to a gene: 5. CDR1 is MNHEY and CDR2 is SVGAGI in the germline V gene. The CDR3 length is 15 residues. This TCR derives from a human donor in good health. Material for sequencing was T cells isolated from PBMCs. The rearrangement links TRBV6-5 to TRBJ2-7; 9 bases fit TRBD2. CDR3 nucleotides: TGTGCCAGCAGTTATTCGCTAGCGGGGACCTACGAGCAGTACTTC. Translated, it gives CASSYSLAGTYEQYF.